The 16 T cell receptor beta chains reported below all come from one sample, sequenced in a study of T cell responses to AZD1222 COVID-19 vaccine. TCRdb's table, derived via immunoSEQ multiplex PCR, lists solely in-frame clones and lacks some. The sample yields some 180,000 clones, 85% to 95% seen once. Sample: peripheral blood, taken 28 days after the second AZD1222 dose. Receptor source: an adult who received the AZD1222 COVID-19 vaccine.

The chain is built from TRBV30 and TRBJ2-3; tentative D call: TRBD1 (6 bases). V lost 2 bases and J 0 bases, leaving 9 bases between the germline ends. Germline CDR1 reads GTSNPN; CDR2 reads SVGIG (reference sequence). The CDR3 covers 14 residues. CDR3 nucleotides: TGTGCCTGGAGTAGTAGGGGGAGCACAGATACGCAGTATTTT. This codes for CAWSSRGSTDTQYF.

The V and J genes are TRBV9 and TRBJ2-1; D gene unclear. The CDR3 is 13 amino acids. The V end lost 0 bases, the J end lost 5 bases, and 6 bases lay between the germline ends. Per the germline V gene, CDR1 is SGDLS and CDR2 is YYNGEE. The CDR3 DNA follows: TGTGCCAGCAGCGTAGACCGGAACAATGAGCAGTTCTTC. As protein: CASSVDRNNEQFF.

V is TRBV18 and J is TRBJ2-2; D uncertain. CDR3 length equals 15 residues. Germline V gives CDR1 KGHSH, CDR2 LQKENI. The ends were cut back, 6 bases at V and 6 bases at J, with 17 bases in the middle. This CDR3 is CASSPLETRAGELFF. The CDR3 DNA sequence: TGTGCCAGCTCCCCCCTCGAGACGCGCGCCGGGGAGCTGTTTTTT.

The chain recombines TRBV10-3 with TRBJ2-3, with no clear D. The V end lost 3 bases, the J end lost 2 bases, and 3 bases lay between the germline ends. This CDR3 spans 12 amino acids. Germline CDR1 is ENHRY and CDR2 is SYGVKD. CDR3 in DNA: TGTGCCATCAGTGATCTCACAGATACGCAGTATTTT. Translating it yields CAISDLTDTQYF.

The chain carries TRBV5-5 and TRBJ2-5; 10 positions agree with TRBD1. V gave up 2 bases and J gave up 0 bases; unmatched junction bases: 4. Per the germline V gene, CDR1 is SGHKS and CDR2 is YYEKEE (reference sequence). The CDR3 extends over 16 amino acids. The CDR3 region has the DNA TGTGCCAGCAGCTTTTGGGGACAGGGGTACCAAGAGACCCAGTACTTC. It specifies CASSFWGQGYQETQYF.

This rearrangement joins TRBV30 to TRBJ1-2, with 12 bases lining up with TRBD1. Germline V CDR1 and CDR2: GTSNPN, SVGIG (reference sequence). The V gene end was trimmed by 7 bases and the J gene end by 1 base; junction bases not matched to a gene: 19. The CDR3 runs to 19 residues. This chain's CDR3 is CASPGQGATGWGNNYGYTF. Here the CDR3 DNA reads TGTGCCTCGCCGGGACAGGGGGCCACAGGGTGGGGGAATAACTATGGCTACACCTTC. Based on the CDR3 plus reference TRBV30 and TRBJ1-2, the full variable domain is SQTIHQWPATLVQPVGSPLSLECTVEGTSNPNLYWYRQAAGRGLQLLFYSVGIGQISSEVPQNLSASRPQDRQFILSSKKLLLSDSGFYLCASPGQGATGWGNNYGYTFGSGTRLTVV.

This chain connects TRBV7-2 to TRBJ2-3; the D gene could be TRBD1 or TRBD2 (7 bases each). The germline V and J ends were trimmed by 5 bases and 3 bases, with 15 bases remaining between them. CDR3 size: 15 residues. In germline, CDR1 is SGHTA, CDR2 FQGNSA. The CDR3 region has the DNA TGTGCCAGCAGCCCTCAGGGGGGGCTTACAGATACGCAGTATTTT. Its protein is CASSPQGGLTDTQYF.

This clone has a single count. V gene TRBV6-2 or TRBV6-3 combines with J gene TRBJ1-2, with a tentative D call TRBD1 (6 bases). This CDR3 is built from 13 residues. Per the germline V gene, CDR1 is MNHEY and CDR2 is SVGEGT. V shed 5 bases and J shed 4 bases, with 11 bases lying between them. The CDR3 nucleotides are TGTGCCAGCAGTAAGGCAGGGGTCTATGGCTACACCTTC. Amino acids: CASSKAGVYGYTF.

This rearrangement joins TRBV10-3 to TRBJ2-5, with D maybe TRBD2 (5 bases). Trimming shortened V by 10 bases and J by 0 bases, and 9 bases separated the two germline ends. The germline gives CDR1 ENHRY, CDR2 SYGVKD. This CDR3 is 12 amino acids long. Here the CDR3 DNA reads TGTGCCAACGGGCGGGACCAAGAGACCCAGTACTTC. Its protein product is CANGRDQETQYF.

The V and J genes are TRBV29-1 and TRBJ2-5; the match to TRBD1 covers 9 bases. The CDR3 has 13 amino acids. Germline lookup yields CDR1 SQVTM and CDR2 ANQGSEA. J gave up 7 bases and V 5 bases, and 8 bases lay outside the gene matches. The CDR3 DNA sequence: TGCAGCGTTATCGGGACAGGGAGAGGGACCCAGTACTTC. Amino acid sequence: CSVIGTGRGTQYF.

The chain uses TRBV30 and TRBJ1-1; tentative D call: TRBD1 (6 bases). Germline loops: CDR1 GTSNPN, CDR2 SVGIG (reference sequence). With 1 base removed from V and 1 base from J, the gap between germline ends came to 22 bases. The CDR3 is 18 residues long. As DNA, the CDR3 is TGTGCCTGGAGTGCCCTTCCCATGATGGGACATCCGAACACTGAAGCTTTCTTT. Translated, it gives CAWSALPMMGHPNTEAFF. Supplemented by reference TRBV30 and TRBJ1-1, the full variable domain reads SQTIHQWPATLVQPVGSPLSLECTVEGTSNPNLYWYRQAAGRGLQLLFYSVGIGQISSEVPQNLSASRPQDRQFILSSKKLLLSDSGFYLCAWSALPMMGHPNTEAFFGQGTRLTVV.

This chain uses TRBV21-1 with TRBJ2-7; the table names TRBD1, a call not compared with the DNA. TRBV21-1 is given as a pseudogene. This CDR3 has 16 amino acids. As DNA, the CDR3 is TGTGCCAGCAGCAATACCGGACAGGGAACCTCCTACGAGCAGTACTTC. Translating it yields CASSNTGQGTSYEQYF.

The CDR3 DNA reads TGTGCCAGCAGCCAGGGCGGAATCGTCTCTGGAAACACCATATATTTT. This encodes CASSQGGIVSGNTIYF. The chain carries TRBV3-1 (or the pseudogene TRBV3-2) and TRBJ1-3; D gene ambiguous. The CDR3 sequence is 16 residues long. With 3 bases removed from V and 0 bases from J, the gap between germline ends came to 12 bases. Germline V CDR1 and CDR2: LGHDT, YNNKEL (reference sequence).

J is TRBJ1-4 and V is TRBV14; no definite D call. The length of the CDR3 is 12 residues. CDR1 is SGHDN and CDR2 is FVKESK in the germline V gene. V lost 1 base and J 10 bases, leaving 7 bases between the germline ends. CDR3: CASSQARGKLFF. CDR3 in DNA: TGTGCCAGCAGCCAAGCCCGGGGAAAACTGTTTTTT. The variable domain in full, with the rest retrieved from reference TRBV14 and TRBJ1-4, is EAGVTQFPSHSVIEKGQTVTLRCDPISGHDNLYWYRRVMGKEIKFLLHFVKESKQDESGMPNNRFLAERTGGTYSTLKVQPAELEDSGVYFCASSQARGKLFFGSGTQLSVL.

DNA of the CDR3: TGTGCCAGCAGTCCGACACTCGCTTCACCCCTCCACTTT. This codes for CASSPTLASPLHF. The chain links TRBV2 to TRBJ1-6; D gene ambiguous. The germline gives CDR1 SNHLY, CDR2 FYNNEI. Trimming pared 5 bases from V and 9 bases from J, leaving 11 bases between. The CDR3 totals 13 residues.

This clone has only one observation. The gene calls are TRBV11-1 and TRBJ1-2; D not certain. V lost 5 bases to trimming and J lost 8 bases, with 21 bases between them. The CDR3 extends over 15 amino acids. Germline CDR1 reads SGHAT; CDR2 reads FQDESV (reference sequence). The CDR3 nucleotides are TGTGCCAGCAGCCTGGATCCCACAACCTCCAAAGGCTACACCTTC. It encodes CASSLDPTTSKGYTF.